This TCR beta chain was found in a study of control samples from healthy donors and cancer patients. Profiled with immunoSEQ multiplex PCR; TCRdb holds only in-frame clones, not every one. The sample records 100,000 or so clones, more than 75% being singletons. Input material: blood. The TCR originated in a woman aged 45-65 years in good health.

For the CDR3, the DNA is TGTGCCAGCACAAAGGACACAGCTCAGCCCCAGCATTTT. The encoded protein is CASTKDTAQPQHF. The chain is built from TRBV7-9 and TRBJ1-5; tentatively, D is TRBD1 (5 bases). The CDR3 has 13 residues. Germline V lookup: CDR1 SEHNR, CDR2 FQNEAQ (reference sequence). V was trimmed by 7 bases and J by 6 bases, leaving 13 bases between them.